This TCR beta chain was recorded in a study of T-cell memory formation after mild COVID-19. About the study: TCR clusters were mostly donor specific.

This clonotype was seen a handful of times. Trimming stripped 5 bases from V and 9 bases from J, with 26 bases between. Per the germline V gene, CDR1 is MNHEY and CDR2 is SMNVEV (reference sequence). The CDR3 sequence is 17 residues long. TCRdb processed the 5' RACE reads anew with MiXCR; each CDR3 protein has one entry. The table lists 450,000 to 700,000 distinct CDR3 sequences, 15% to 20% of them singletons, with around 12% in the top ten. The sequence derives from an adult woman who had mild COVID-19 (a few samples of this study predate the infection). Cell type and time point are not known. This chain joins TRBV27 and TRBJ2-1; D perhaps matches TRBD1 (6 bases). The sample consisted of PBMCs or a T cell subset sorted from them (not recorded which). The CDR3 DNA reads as TGTGCCAGCAGTCCCCAAAGTTACTCTTCCGACAGGAGTGAGCAGTTCTTC. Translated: CASSPQSYSSDRSEQFF.